These 18 T cell receptor beta chains were all obtained from the same sample, sequenced in a study of cytomegalovirus exposure and HLA in healthy donors. The study ran its PCR with 60 Vbeta and 13 Jbeta primers. The assay was immunoSEQ multiplex PCR, and TCRdb's table has in-frame clones only and misses some. The sample records about 170,000 clones, just over 70% being singletons. Source material: PBMCs. The receptor source for this set is a human donor in good health.

The CDR3 region is CAWSVNPGLSMNTEAFF. CDR3 in DNA: TGTGCCTGGAGTGTCAACCCGGGACTCAGCATGAACACTGAAGCTTTCTTT. The V and J genes are TRBV30 and TRBJ1-1; D possibly corresponds to TRBD1 (5 bases). The CDR3 length is 17 residues. V lost 0 bases and J 0 bases, leaving 17 bases between the germline ends. CDR1 GTSNPN and CDR2 SVGIG come from the germline V gene (reference sequence). Using reference TRBV30 and TRBJ1-1 for the parts outside the CDR3, the full variable domain is SQTIHQWPATLVQPVGSPLSLECTVEGTSNPNLYWYRQAAGRGLQLLFYSVGIGQISSEVPQNLSASRPQDRQFILSSKKLLLSDSGFYLCAWSVNPGLSMNTEAFFGQGTRLTVV.

Regarding this clone: Other DNA sequences in the sample encode the same CDR3. The gene calls are TRBV18 and TRBJ1-1, with D possibly matching TRBD1 (5 bases). Per germline, CDR1 KGHSH and CDR2 LQKENI. The CDR3 runs 13 residues. Trimming shortened V by 2 bases and J by 1 base, and 5 bases separated the two germline ends. CDR3 sequence (DNA): TGTGCCAGCTCACCAGGGGCGAACACTGAAGCTTTCTTT. The encoded protein is CASSPGANTEAFF.

The chain recombines TRBV11-2 with TRBJ1-6; TRBD1 agrees at 8 bases. Trimming at V came to 3 bases and at J to 14 bases, leaving 9 bases not matched to a gene. The CDR3 runs to 14 residues. Germline values: CDR1 SGHAT, CDR2 FQNNGV. The CDR3: CASSLDRAVGALHF. The DNA of the CDR3 is TGTGCCAGCAGCTTGGACAGGGCCGTTGGGGCCCTCCACTTT. The variable domain in full, with the rest retrieved from reference TRBV11-2 and TRBJ1-6, is EAGVAQSPRYKIIEKRQSVAFWCNPISGHATLYWYQQILGQGPKLLIQFQNNGVVDDSQLPKDRFSAERLKGVDSTLKIQPAKLEDSAVYLCASSLDRAVGALHFGNGTRLTVT.

The chain joins TRBV19 to TRBJ1-1; D is possibly TRBD1 (6 bases). This CDR3 has 16 residues. In germline, CDR1 is LNHDA, CDR2 SQIVND (reference sequence). With 5 bases removed from V and 2 bases from J, the gap between germline ends came to 18 bases. The chain's CDR3 is CASSVYPSRGNTEAFF. The CDR3 DNA is TGTGCCAGTAGTGTCTACCCCTCCAGGGGAAACACTGAAGCTTTCTTT.

This clone was recorded only once. This sequence joins TRBV7-2 and TRBJ2-3; D is possibly TRBD2 (5 bases). Per the germline V gene, CDR1 is SGHTA and CDR2 is FQGNSA. CDR3 length: 12 residues. V lost 4 bases, J lost 4 bases, and 6 bases lay in between. CDR3 DNA sequence: TGTGCCAGCAGCTGGACTTCAGATACGCAGTATTTT. Its protein is CASSWTSDTQYF.

The genes are TRBV12-5 and TRBJ1-5, with a possible D match to TRBD1 (5 bases). This CDR3 comprises 14 residues. CDR1 is LGHNT, CDR2 FRNRAP, per germline. V was shortened by 7 bases and J by 7 bases, with 17 bases between the two germline ends. CDR3 DNA: TGTGCTAGTGCCCAAACGGGGGGAGGGCAGCCCCAGCATTTT. This translates into CASAQTGGGQPQHF.

The chain is built from TRBV7-8 and TRBJ2-4, with 14 positions matching TRBD2. With 5 bases clipped from V and 9 bases from J, the junction kept 12 bases outside the gene matches. Germline CDR1 is SGHVS and CDR2 is FQNEAQ. The CDR3 has 17 amino acids. This CDR3 is CASSPRTSGGHGAIQYF. CDR3 nucleotides: TGTGCCAGCAGCCCGCGGACTAGCGGGGGGCATGGGGCCATTCAGTACTTC.

V is TRBV15 and J is TRBJ1-1; D may be TRBD1 (6 bases). CDR1 LNHNV and CDR2 YYDKDF come from the germline V gene (reference sequence). This CDR3 is 14 amino acids long. Trimming took off 5 bases at V and 4 bases at J, with 14 bases between the two ends. The CDR3 DNA follows: TGTGCCACCAGCCTACGAACAGGGTTCACTGAAGCTTTCTTT. Translating it yields CATSLRTGFTEAFF.

The V and J genes are TRBV5-4 and TRBJ2-7; a weak D match, TRBD1 (5 bases). V was pared by 4 bases and J by 0 bases, with 14 bases between. The CDR3 contains 15 residues. CDR1 and CDR2 (germline): SGHNT, YYREEE (reference sequence). CDR3 coding DNA: TGTGCCAGCAGCGGGCTATCAGGGAACTCCTACGAGCAGTACTTC. This sequence encodes CASSGLSGNSYEQYF.

The J gene is TRBJ1-3, the V gene TRBV7-2, with D tentatively TRBD1 (5 bases). Trimming removed 1 base at V and 2 bases at J, with 12 bases between. Germline loops: CDR1 SGHTA, CDR2 FQGNSA. The CDR3 has 16 residues. In nucleotides, the CDR3 is TGTGCCAGCAGCTTAGTAGCAGGGAGGACTGGAAACACCATATATTTT. This sequence encodes CASSLVAGRTGNTIYF.

This clone has only a few counts. The genes are TRBV4-1 and TRBJ1-1; D is unclear. The V and J ends lost 2 bases and 5 bases respectively, with 9 bases between them. This CDR3 spans 13 amino acids. The germline gives CDR1 MGHRA, CDR2 YSYEKL. The CDR3 nucleotides are TGCGCCAGCAGCCAAATCTCCGGGACTGAAGCTTTCTTT. Encoded protein: CASSQISGTEAFF.

The rearrangement uses TRBV27 and TRBJ2-7; TRBD2 matches at 13 bases. V shed 1 base and J 2 bases; nucleotides not matched to a gene: 5. Germline V gene sequence: CDR1 MNHEY, CDR2 SMNVEV (reference sequence). The length of the CDR3 is 17 residues. The CDR3 here is CASSLFLGTSGTYEQYF. As DNA, the CDR3 is TGTGCCAGCAGTTTATTCCTCGGGACTAGCGGGACCTACGAGCAGTACTTC.

This chain links TRBV15 with TRBJ2-5; TRBD2 matches 7 bases. The DNA matches TRBJ2-7 better at its end, which makes the J call doubtful. The germline V gene encodes CDR1 LNHNV and CDR2 YYDKDF (reference sequence). This CDR3 region has 15 residues. DNA of the CDR3: TGTGCCACCAGCAGTATAGCGGGTTTCGACTACGAGCAGTACTTC. Protein product: CATSSIAGFDYEQYF.

V and J are TRBV27 and TRBJ2-1; D remains unclear. Germline assignment: CDR1 MNHEY and CDR2 SMNVEV (reference sequence). Trimming removed 3 bases from V and 9 bases from J, with 6 bases in between. This CDR3 has 11 residues. This CDR3 reads CASSFSSEQFF. In nucleotides, the CDR3 is TGTGCCAGCAGTTTTTCTAGTGAGCAGTTCTTC.

This chain links TRBV7-3 with TRBJ1-2, with TRBD1 matching 8 bases. The CDR3 length is 14 residues. Losses at the gene ends were 2 bases for V and 3 bases for J; bases not matched to a gene: 2. CDR1 and CDR2 from the germline V gene are SGHTA and FQGTGA. CDR3 loop: CASSLGQGDYGYTF. The DNA of the CDR3 is TGTGCCAGCAGCTTAGGACAGGGTGACTATGGCTACACCTTC.

In the case of this clone: At the DNA level, this CDR3 is encoded by other sequences in the same sample as well. In DNA, the CDR3 is TGTGCCAGCAGCTTCAGTAGCAATCAGCCCCAGCATTTT. Translation gives CASSFSSNQPQHF. The rearrangement joins TRBV7-2 to TRBJ1-5, with D unclear. The CDR3 loop spans 13 amino acids. Germline CDR1 is SGHTA and CDR2 is FQGNSA. The V gene lost 3 bases and the J gene lost 0 bases, with 3 bases spanning the gap. Drawing the rest from reference TRBV7-2 and TRBJ1-5, the complete variable domain is GAGVSQSPSNKVTEKGKDVELRCDPISGHTALYWYRQSLGQGLEFLIYFQGNSAPDKSGLPSDRFSAERTGGSVSTLTIQRTQQEDSAVYLCASSFSSNQPQHFGDGTRLSIL.

To note about this clone: At the DNA level, this CDR3 is encoded by other sequences in the same sample as well. The chain links TRBV19 to TRBJ1-1, with D maybe TRBD1 (6 bases). The CDR3 covers 13 residues. Deletions cut 6 bases from V and 1 base from J, with 9 bases between. The germline V gene encodes CDR1 LNHDA and CDR2 SQIVND (reference sequence). The CDR3 region is CASSSTGNTEAFF. For the CDR3, the DNA is TGTGCCAGTAGCTCGACAGGGAACACTGAAGCTTTCTTT.

The V and J genes are TRBV2 and TRBJ1-5; D is undetermined. The CDR3 is made up of 16 amino acids. The V and J ends lost 8 bases and 2 bases respectively, with 19 bases between them. CDR1 is SNHLY and CDR2 is FYNNEI in the germline V gene. The CDR3 DNA follows: TGTGCCAGCGGGCCTCAACGGGGTATTGGCAATCAGCCCCAGCATTTT. Its protein product is CASGPQRGIGNQPQHF.